This TCR beta chain originates from a study of tumor-infiltrating lymphocytes in primary liver carcinoma. CDR1 and CDR2 (germline): MNHEY, SVGAGI. The CDR3 runs 15 residues. The investigators made TCR beta cDNA from approximately 0.5 ug total RNA, using a constant-region primer. A slightly modified ARM-PCR protocol with three nested multiplex PCR rounds produced these TCR beta libraries. TRBV1-TRBV30 forward primers paired with a C-beta reverse primer were used in the first two PCR rounds, which ran approximately 10 cycles each. TCRdb ran MiXCR on the multiplex PCR reads and lists one entry per CDR3 protein. The sample yields 35,000 to 50,000 distinct CDR3 sequences, approximately 71% seen once. For each extraction, RNA and DNA were obtained together from around 18-30 mg of unsorted bulk tissue.

The V call is TRBV6-5, the J call TRBJ2-2; weak D call: TRBD2 (5 bases). The sequencing sample was made of tumor-adjacent normal liver tissue. The receptor was isolated from a woman under 40 with primary liver carcinoma and hepatitis B virus infection. CDR3 region: CESSYKPRGTGELFF. CDR3 in DNA: TGTGAAAGCAGTTACAAGCCTCGGGGCACCGGGGAGCTGTTTTTT.